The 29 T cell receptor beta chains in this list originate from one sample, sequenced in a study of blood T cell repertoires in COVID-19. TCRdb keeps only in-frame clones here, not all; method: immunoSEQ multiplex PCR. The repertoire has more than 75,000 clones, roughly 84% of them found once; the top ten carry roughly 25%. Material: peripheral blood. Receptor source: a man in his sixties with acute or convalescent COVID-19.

The CDR3: CASSTGFGPGETQYF. The CDR3 nucleotides read TGTGCCAGTAGCACTGGGTTCGGCCCGGGAGAGACCCAGTACTTC. The genes are TRBV19 and TRBJ2-5; unclear D gene. Germline V gives CDR1 LNHDA, CDR2 SQIVND (reference sequence). V lost 6 bases and J 4 bases, leaving 18 bases between the germline ends. The CDR3 is 15 residues long.

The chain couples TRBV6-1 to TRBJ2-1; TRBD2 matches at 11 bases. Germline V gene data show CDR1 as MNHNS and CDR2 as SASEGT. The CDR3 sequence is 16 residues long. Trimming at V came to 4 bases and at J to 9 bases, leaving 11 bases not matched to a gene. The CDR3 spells CASSVFASGGKSEQFF. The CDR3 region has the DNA TGTGCCAGCAGTGTGTTCGCTAGCGGGGGGAAGAGTGAGCAGTTCTTC.

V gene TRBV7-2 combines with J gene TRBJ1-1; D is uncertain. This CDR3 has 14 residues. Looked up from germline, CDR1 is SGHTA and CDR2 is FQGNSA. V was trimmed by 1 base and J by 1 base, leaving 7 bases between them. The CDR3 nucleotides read TGTGCCAGCAGCTTAGATGCCAGGAACACTGAAGCTTTCTTT. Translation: CASSLDARNTEAFF.

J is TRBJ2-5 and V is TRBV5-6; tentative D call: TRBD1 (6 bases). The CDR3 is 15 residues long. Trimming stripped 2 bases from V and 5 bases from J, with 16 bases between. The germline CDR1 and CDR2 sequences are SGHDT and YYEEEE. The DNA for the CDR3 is TGTGCCAGCAGCTTAGTCCAGGGGCGTGAGGAGACCCAGTACTTC. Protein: CASSLVQGREETQYF.

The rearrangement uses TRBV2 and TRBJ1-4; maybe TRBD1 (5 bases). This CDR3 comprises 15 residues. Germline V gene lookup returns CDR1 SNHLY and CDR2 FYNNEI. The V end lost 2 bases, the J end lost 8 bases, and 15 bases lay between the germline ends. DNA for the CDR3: TGTGCCAGCAGTGAAATGGGGGGGGACTGGGAAAAACTGTTTTTT. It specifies CASSEMGGDWEKLFF.

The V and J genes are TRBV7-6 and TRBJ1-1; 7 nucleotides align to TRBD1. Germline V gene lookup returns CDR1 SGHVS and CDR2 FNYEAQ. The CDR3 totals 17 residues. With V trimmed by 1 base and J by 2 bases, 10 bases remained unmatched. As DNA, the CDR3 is TGTGCCAGCAGCTTAGATCGTTGGGACAGAAAAAACACTGAAGCTTTCTTT. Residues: CASSLDRWDRKNTEAFF.

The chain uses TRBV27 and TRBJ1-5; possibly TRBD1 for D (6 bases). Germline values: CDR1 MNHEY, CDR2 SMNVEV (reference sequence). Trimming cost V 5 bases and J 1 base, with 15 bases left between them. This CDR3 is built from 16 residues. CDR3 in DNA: TGTGCCAGCAGTAGGGGGTTTGATTCGAGCAATCAGCCCCAGCATTTT. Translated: CASSRGFDSSNQPQHF.

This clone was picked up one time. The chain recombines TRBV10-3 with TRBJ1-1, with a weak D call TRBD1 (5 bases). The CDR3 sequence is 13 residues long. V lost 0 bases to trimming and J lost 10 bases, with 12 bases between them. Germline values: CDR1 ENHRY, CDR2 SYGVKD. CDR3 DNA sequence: TGTGCCATCAGTGAGTCGGGGGGAATAGGAGCTTTCTTT. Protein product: CAISESGGIGAFF.

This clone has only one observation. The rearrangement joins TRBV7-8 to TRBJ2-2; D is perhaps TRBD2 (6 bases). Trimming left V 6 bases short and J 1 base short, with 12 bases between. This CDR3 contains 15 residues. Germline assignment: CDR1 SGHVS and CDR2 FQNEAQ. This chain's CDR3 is CASRLGGVNTGELFF. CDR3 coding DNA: TGTGCCAGCAGGCTGGGCGGGGTGAACACCGGGGAGCTGTTTTTT.

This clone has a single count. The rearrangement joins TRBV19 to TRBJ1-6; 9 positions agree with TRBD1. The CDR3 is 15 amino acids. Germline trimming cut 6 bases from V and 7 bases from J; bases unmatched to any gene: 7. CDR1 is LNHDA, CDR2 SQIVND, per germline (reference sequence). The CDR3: CASRTTGGENSPLHF. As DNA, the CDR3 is TGTGCCAGTAGAACAACAGGGGGCGAGAATTCACCCCTCCACTTT.

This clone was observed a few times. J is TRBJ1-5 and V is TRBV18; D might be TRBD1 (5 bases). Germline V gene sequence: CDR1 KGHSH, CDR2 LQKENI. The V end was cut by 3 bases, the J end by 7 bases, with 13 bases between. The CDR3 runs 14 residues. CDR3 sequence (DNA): TGTGCCAGCTCACCCCTCCCTGGGGGGCAGCCCCAGCATTTT. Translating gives CASSPLPGGQPQHF.

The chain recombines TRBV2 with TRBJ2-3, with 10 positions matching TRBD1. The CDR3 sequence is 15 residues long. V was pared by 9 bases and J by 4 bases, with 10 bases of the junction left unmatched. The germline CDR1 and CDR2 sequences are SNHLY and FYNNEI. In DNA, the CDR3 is TGTGCCAGTGCCCCGACAGGGGGCTTGGCAGATACGCAGTATTTT. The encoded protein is CASAPTGGLADTQYF.

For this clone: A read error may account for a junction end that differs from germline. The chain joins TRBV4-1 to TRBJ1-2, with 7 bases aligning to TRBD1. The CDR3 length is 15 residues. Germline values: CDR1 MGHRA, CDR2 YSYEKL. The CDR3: CARSPQGVRGYGYTF. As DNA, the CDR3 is TGCGCCCGCAGCCCGCAGGGGGTGCGCGGCTATGGCTACACCTTC.

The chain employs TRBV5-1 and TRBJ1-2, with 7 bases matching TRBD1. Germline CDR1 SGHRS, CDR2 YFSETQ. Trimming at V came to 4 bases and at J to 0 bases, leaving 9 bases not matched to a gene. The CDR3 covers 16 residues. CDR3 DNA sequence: TGCGCCAGCAGCGCAGGGACAGTCTTTTCTAACTATGGCTACACCTTC. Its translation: CASSAGTVFSNYGYTF.

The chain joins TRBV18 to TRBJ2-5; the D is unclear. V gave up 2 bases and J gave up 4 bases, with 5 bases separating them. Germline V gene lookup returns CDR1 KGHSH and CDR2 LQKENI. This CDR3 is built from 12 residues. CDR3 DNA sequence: TGTGCCAGCTCACCAAGAGGAGAGACCCAGTACTTC. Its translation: CASSPRGETQYF. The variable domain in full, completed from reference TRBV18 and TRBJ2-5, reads NAGVMQNPRHLVRRRGQEARLRCSPMKGHSHVYWYRQLPEEGLKFMVYLQKENIIDESGMPKERFSAEFPKEGPSILRIQQVVRGDSAAYFCASSPRGETQYFGPGTRLLVL.

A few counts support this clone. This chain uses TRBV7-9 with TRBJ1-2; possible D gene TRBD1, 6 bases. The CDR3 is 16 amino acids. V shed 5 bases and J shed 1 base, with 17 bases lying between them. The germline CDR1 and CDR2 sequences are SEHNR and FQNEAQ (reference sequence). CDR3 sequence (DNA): TGTGCCAGCAGCCCCACTAAGGGGGTGAATAACTATGGCTACACCTTC. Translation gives CASSPTKGVNNYGYTF.

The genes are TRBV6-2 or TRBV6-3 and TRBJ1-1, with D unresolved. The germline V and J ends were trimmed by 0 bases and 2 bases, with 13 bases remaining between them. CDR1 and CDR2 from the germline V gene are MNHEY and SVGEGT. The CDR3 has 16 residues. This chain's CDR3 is CASSYSNSALNTEAFF. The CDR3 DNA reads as TGTGCCAGCAGTTACTCGAATTCGGCACTAAACACTGAAGCTTTCTTT.

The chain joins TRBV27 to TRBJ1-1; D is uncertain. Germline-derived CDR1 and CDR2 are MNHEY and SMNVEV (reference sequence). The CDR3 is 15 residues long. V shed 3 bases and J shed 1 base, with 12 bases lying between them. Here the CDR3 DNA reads TGTGCCAGCAGTTTGACCGGGGTTACGAACACTGAAGCTTTCTTT. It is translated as CASSLTGVTNTEAFF.

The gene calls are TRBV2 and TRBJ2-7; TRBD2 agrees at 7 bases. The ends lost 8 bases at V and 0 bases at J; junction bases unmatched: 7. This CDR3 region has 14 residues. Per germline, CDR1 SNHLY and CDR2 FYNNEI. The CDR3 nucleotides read TGTGCCAGCGGGAGGGGTGAGGTCTCCTACGAGCAGTACTTC. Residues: CASGRGEVSYEQYF.

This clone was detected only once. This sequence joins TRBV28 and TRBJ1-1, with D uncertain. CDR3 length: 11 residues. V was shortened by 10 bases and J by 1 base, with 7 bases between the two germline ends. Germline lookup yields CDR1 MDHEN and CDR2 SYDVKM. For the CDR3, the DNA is TGTGCCACCAGACAGAACACTGAAGCTTTCTTT. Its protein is CATRQNTEAFF.

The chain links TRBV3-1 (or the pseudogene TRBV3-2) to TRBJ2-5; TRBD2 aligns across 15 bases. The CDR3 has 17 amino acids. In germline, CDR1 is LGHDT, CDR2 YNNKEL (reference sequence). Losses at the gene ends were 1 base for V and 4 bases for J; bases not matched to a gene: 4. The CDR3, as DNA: TGTGCCAGCAGCCAAGCGGGACTAGCGGGGGGACTAGAGACCCAGTACTTC. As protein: CASSQAGLAGGLETQYF.

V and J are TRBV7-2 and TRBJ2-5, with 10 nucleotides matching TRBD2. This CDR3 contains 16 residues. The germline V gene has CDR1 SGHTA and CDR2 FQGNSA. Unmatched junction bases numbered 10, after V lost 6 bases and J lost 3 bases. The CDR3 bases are TGTGCCAGCAGGCTCCTACGAGCGGGGGGGAAAGAGACCCAGTACTTC. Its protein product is CASRLLRAGGKETQYF.

The CDR3 loop is CASSSGGTGTEEKLFF. As DNA, the CDR3 is TGTGCCAGCAGTTCGGGGGGCACAGGGACTGAAGAAAAACTGTTTTTT. The chain joins TRBV28 to TRBJ1-4; possibly TRBD1 for D (6 bases). The V and J ends lost 4 bases and 8 bases respectively, with 20 bases between them. The germline CDR1 and CDR2 sequences are MDHEN and SYDVKM. The CDR3 contains 16 residues.

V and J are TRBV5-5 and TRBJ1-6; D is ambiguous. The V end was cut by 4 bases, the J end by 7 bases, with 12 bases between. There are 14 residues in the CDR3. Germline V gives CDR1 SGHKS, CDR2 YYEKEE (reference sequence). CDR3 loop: CASSPPQENSPLHF. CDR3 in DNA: TGTGCCAGCAGCCCGCCGCAGGAAAATTCACCCCTCCACTTT.

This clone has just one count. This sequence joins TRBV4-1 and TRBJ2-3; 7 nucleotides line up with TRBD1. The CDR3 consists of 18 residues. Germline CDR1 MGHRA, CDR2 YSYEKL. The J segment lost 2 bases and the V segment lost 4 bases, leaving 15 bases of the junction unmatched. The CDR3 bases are TGCGCCAGCAGCCTAGGAGGAAGGGGGCTGAGGGACACAGATACGCAGTATTTT. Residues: CASSLGGRGLRDTDTQYF.

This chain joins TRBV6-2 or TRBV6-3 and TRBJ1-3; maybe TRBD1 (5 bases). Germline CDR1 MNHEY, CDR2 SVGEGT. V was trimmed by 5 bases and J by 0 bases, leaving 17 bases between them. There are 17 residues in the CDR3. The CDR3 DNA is TGTGCCAGCAGTACTGGGGACTCCCGGATCTCTGGAAACACCATATATTTT. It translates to CASSTGDSRISGNTIYF.

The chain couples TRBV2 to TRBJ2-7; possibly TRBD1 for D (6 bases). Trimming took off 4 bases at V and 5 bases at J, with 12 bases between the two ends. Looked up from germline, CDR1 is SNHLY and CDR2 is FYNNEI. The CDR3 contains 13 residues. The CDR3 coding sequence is TGTGCCAGCAGTGTGGTCAGGGGAAACGAGCAGTACTTC. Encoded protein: CASSVVRGNEQYF.

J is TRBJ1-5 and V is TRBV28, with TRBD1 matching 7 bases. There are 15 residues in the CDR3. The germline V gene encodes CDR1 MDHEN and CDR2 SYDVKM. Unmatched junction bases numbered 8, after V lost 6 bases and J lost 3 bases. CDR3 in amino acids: CASRKGDRYNQPQHF. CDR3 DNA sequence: TGTGCCAGCAGAAAGGGGGACAGATACAATCAGCCCCAGCATTTT.

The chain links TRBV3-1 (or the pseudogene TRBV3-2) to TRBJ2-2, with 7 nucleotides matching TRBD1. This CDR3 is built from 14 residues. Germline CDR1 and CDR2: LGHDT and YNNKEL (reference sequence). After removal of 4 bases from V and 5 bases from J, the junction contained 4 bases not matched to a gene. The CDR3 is CASSRTGATGELFF. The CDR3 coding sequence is TGTGCCAGCAGCCGAACAGGGGCGACCGGGGAGCTGTTTTTT.